This T cell receptor beta chain was sequenced for a study of T cell responses to AZD1222 COVID-19 vaccine. Libraries were prepared by immunoSEQ multiplex PCR; TCRdb keeps only in-frame clonotypes and omits some of them. The table shows around 100,000 clones, with around 91% occurring only once. About this clone: Its antigen is unidentified.

Deletions cut 0 bases from V and 7 bases from J, with 10 bases between. CDR3 length equals 13 residues. Germline values: CDR1 SGHDT, CDR2 YYEEEE. Study-wide results and caveats: Repertoires were obtained only post-peak T cell response. Reportedly, nearly half of unique spike TCRs recognized epitopes outside B.1.351/B.1.1.7 mutations. The sample set comprised mostly white British donors with more females, and clonal diversity was possibly underestimated. When two AZD1222 doses had been given, Spike-specific TCR breadth and depth rose.

The source is an adult in good health. Sequenced here: peripheral blood, sampled on day 0 of AZD1222 vaccination. The V gene is TRBV5-6, the J gene TRBJ1-1; D is unresolved. CDR3 bases: TGTGCCAGCAGCTTGGGGCAGTTAAATGAAGCTTTCTTT. Translation: CASSLGQLNEAFF.